The 24 T cell receptor beta chains in this list originate from one sample, sequenced in a study of blood T cell repertoires in COVID-19. TCRdb's copy holds only in-frame clones and misses some; the assay was immunoSEQ multiplex PCR. The profile shows fewer than 350,000 clones, around 89% of them singletons. The sample was peripheral blood. These receptors were collected from a man aged 35 to 55 with acute or convalescent COVID-19.

The rearrangement uses TRBV2 and TRBJ1-6; D gene ambiguous. The CDR3 is 18 amino acids. Trimming took 7 bases from V and 8 from J, leaving 27 bases between them. Germline loops: CDR1 SNHLY, CDR2 FYNNEI. Here the CDR3 DNA reads TGTGCCAGCATCCCCCCCGCCGTTTTGGAGGAGGGCGATTCACCCCTCCACTTT. It encodes CASIPPAVLEEGDSPLHF.

In the case of this clone: A read error may produce the germline difference seen at one junction end. In DNA, the CDR3 is TGTGCCAGCAGTGAACGGGGGGGACACACCTATGACTACACCTTC. Residues: CASSERGGHTYDYTF. This chain joins TRBV6-1 and TRBJ1-2; D perhaps matches TRBD1 (6 bases). Germline V gives CDR1 MNHNS, CDR2 SASEGT. This CDR3 is built from 15 residues.

The count of this clone is one. The gene calls are TRBV29-1 and TRBJ1-1; D might be TRBD1 (6 bases). Germline CDR1 is SQVTM and CDR2 is ANQGSEA. The CDR3 length is 13 residues. The V and J ends lost 2 bases and 5 bases respectively, with 12 bases between them. The CDR3 DNA reads TGCAGCGTTGAACAGGGGACGAGGACTGAAGCTTTCTTT. Its protein is CSVEQGTRTEAFF.

The chain combines TRBV30 with TRBJ2-6; maybe TRBD2 (5 bases). Trimming cost V 3 bases and J 1 base, with 13 bases left between them. Germline lookup yields CDR1 GTSNPN and CDR2 SVGIG (reference sequence). This CDR3 is built from 16 residues. CDR3 in amino acids: CAWRRPGTSGANVLTF. Here the CDR3 DNA reads TGTGCCTGGAGACGACCGGGAACATCTGGGGCCAACGTCCTGACTTTC.

This chain links TRBV23-1 with TRBJ2-1; 9 bases map to TRBD1. TRBV23-1 is assigned to the ORF class and has an uncertain function. V was pared by 3 bases and J by 2 bases, with 8 bases of the junction left unmatched. This CDR3 has 17 amino acids. CDR3 loop: CASSQVTGQGPYNEQFF. In nucleotides, the CDR3 is TGCGCCAGCAGTCAGGTTACGGGACAGGGCCCCTACAATGAGCAGTTCTTC.

The V call is TRBV7-9, the J call TRBJ2-1; D not certain. Germline-derived CDR1 and CDR2 are SEHNR and FQNEAQ (reference sequence). V was pared by 5 bases and J by 0 bases, with 14 bases between. This CDR3 spans 16 amino acids. This CDR3 is CASSELILGSYNEQFF. CDR3 sequence (DNA): TGTGCCAGCAGCGAGTTGATTCTAGGCTCCTACAATGAGCAGTTCTTC.

On this clone: Other nucleotide sequences from this sample produce the same CDR3. The CDR3 DNA reads TGTGCCAGCAGTTCCGGACAGGGCGGGGAAAAACTGTTTTTT. Translation gives CASSSGQGGEKLFF. The rearrangement joins TRBV6-5 to TRBJ1-4, with TRBD1 matching 8 bases. Looked up from germline, CDR1 is MNHEY and CDR2 is SVGAGI. Unmatched junction bases numbered 6, after V lost 4 bases and J lost 8 bases. This CDR3 comprises 14 residues.

The chain has TRBV10-3 and TRBJ1-2; 9 bases fit TRBD1. Unmatched junction bases numbered 11, after V lost 4 bases and J lost 8 bases. The germline gives CDR1 ENHRY, CDR2 SYGVKD. This CDR3 is built from 15 residues. CDR3 nucleotide sequence: TGTGCCATCAGTGGGTCCTGGCGACAGGGGGAGGGCTACACCTTC. It specifies CAISGSWRQGEGYTF.

This clone showed up just once. The genes are TRBV7-2 and TRBJ1-6; tentatively, D is TRBD1 (6 bases). This CDR3 region has 15 residues. Germline V gives CDR1 SGHTA, CDR2 FQGNSA. The V gene lost 2 bases and the J gene lost 5 bases, with 10 bases spanning the gap. The CDR3 loop is CASSLQQGNNSPLHF. The CDR3 region has the DNA TGTGCCAGCAGCTTACAACAGGGTAATAATTCACCCCTCCACTTT.

The chain recombines TRBV2 with TRBJ2-1; 7 nucleotides line up with TRBD1. The trim removed 3 bases at V and 12 bases at J, leaving 14 bases unmatched. Germline V gene sequence: CDR1 SNHLY, CDR2 FYNNEI. The CDR3 covers 15 residues. The CDR3: CASSDLTGVYGGQFF. The DNA of the CDR3 is TGTGCCAGCAGTGATCTTACAGGGGTCTATGGGGGGCAGTTCTTC.

The chain has TRBV5-1 and TRBJ2-7; 15 nucleotides agree with TRBD2. CDR3 length: 20 amino acids. Germline V gene sequence: CDR1 SGHRS, CDR2 YFSETQ. V lost 3 bases to trimming and J lost 3 bases; unmatched junction nucleotides: 16. In nucleotides, the CDR3 is TGCGCCAGCAGCTCCGGGACTAGCGGGGGGTCCATCCTCTTTTTCTACGAGCAGTACTTC. Translation gives CASSSGTSGGSILFFYEQYF.

The chain links TRBV5-1 to TRBJ1-6; 8 nucleotides align to TRBD1. This CDR3 contains 15 residues. Germline-derived CDR1 and CDR2 are SGHRS and YFSETQ. V lost 5 bases and J lost 9; bases outside the gene matches: 10. As DNA, the CDR3 is TGCGCCAGCAGTTACGCTGGACAGGGAACTTCACCCCTCCACTTT. Amino acid sequence: CASSYAGQGTSPLHF. Full variable domain (outside the CDR3, taken from reference TRBV5-1 and TRBJ1-6): KAGVTQTPRYLIKTRGQQVTLSCSPISGHRSVSWYQQTPGQGLQFLFEYFSETQRNKGNFPGRFSGRQFSNSRSEMNVSTLELGDSALYLCASSYAGQGTSPLHFGNGTRLTVT.

This rearrangement joins TRBV4-2 to TRBJ1-2; 7 nucleotides agree with TRBD1. After removal of 1 base from V and 8 bases from J, the junction contained 4 bases not matched to a gene. Germline CDR1 and CDR2: LGHNA and YNFKEQ. The CDR3 runs to 13 residues. CDR3 nucleotides: TGTGCCAGCAGCCAAGGACAGGGAGAAGGCTACACCTTC. This translates into CASSQGQGEGYTF.

The rearrangement joins TRBV19 to TRBJ1-2, with a weak D call TRBD1 (6 bases). This CDR3 is built from 14 residues. Germline V gene sequence: CDR1 LNHDA, CDR2 SQIVND (reference sequence). Trimming took 9 bases from V and 9 from J, leaving 23 bases between them. DNA of the CDR3: TGTGCCAGCCTAGCCCTGGACAGCGGCGGGCGCTACACCTTC. It translates to CASLALDSGGRYTF.

The rearrangement joins TRBV19 to TRBJ1-1; TRBD1 might be the D (5 bases). Germline lookup yields CDR1 LNHDA and CDR2 SQIVND (reference sequence). Trimming removed 5 bases at V and 1 base at J, with 20 bases between. There are 17 residues in the CDR3. CDR3 loop: CASSEGRDGLGNTEAFF. CDR3 nucleotide sequence: TGTGCCAGTAGTGAAGGGAGGGACGGACTTGGGAACACTGAAGCTTTCTTT.

J is TRBJ1-1 and V is TRBV7-9, with unresolved D. CDR1 and CDR2 (germline): SEHNR, FQNEAQ (reference sequence). The V gene lost 1 base and the J gene lost 8 bases, with 8 bases spanning the gap. There are 12 residues in the CDR3. CDR3 sequence reads: CASSLDEAEAFF. The CDR3 DNA reads as TGTGCCAGCAGCTTAGATGAGGCAGAAGCTTTCTTT.

V is TRBV5-1 and J is TRBJ2-3, with D unclear. Per germline, CDR1 SGHRS and CDR2 YFSETQ. This CDR3 is 14 amino acids long. Deletions cut 0 bases from V and 5 bases from J, with 10 bases between. The CDR3: CASSLATSQDTQYF. The DNA for the CDR3 is TGCGCCAGCAGCTTGGCAACTTCGCAAGATACGCAGTATTTT.

J is TRBJ2-7 and V is TRBV6-5, with D tentatively TRBD2 (6 bases). The CDR3 covers 16 residues. V was trimmed by 4 bases and J by 0 bases, leaving 16 bases between them. Germline V gene data show CDR1 as MNHEY and CDR2 as SVGAGI. This chain's CDR3 is CASSSLWGDSSYEQYF. In nucleotides, the CDR3 is TGTGCCAGCAGTTCTCTATGGGGGGATAGCTCCTACGAGCAGTACTTC.

The rearrangement joins TRBV6-2 or TRBV6-3 to TRBJ2-3; D may be TRBD2 (6 bases). V dropped 5 bases and J dropped 2 bases, with 20 bases sitting between them. The CDR3 runs 17 residues. Per the germline V gene, CDR1 is MNHEY and CDR2 is SVGEGT. CDR3 loop: CASSRTSRDSFTDTQYF. In nucleotides, the CDR3 is TGTGCCAGCAGTCGTACCAGCCGGGACTCTTTCACAGATACGCAGTATTTT.

V is TRBV5-1 and J is TRBJ2-2; a weak D match, TRBD2 (6 bases). This CDR3 is built from 15 residues. Germline V gene data show CDR1 as SGHRS and CDR2 as YFSETQ. Trimming took 7 bases from V and 0 from J, leaving 13 bases between them. The CDR3 protein is CASSPGDSNTGELFF. The CDR3 bases are TGCGCCAGCTCCCCGGGGGATTCGAACACCGGGGAGCTGTTTTTT.

This chain joins TRBV5-1 and TRBJ1-1; D is ambiguous. CDR1 SGHRS and CDR2 YFSETQ come from the germline V gene. V lost 3 bases to trimming and J lost 4 bases, with 16 bases between them. The CDR3 sequence is 15 residues long. The CDR3 DNA reads as TGCGCCAGCAGCTCTACCCGGGAAATAGGCACTGAAGCTTTCTTT. The encoded protein is CASSSTREIGTEAFF.

The rearrangement links TRBV19 to TRBJ1-6, with 7 bases lining up with TRBD1. Losses at the gene ends were 4 bases for V and 6 bases for J; bases not matched to a gene: 6. The CDR3 is 15 amino acids. Germline lookup yields CDR1 LNHDA and CDR2 SQIVND (reference sequence). For the CDR3, the DNA is TGTGCCAGTAGTACCAACAGGGGAGGTAATTCACCCCTCCACTTT. It translates to CASSTNRGGNSPLHF.

The sample holds one count of this clone. The chain employs TRBV10-3 and TRBJ2-6, with no clear D. The germline V gene has CDR1 ENHRY and CDR2 SYGVKD. V shed 5 bases and J shed 3 bases, with 8 bases lying between them. The length of the CDR3 is 14 residues. The CDR3 DNA reads TGTGCCATCAGTCTCGGTCGTGGGGCCAACGTCCTGACTTTC. Protein product: CAISLGRGANVLTF.

V usage is TRBV11-2 and J usage is TRBJ1-2; D might be TRBD1 (5 bases). The CDR3 runs 15 residues. Germline V lookup: CDR1 SGHAT, CDR2 FQNNGV. Between the trimmed V and J ends, which lost 4 bases and 4 bases, there was a span of 16 bases. The CDR3 DNA reads as TGTGCCAGCAGCTCCAGGGCAGGCCAATTCTATGGCTACACCTTC. Its translation is CASSSRAGQFYGYTF.